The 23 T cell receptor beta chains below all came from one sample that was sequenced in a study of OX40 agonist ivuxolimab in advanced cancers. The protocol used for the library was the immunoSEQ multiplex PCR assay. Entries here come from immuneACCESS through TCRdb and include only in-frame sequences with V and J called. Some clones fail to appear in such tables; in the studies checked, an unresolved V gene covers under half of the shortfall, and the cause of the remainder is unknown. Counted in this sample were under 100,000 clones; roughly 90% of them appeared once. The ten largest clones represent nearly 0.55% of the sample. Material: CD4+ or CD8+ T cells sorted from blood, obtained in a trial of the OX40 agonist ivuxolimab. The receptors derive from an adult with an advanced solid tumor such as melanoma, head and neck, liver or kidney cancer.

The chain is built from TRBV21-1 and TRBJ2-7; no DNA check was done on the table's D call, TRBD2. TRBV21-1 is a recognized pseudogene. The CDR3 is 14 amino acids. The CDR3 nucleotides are TGTGCCAGCAGCAAAGACCGGGAACGGGACGAGCAGTACTTC. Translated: CASSKDRERDEQYF.

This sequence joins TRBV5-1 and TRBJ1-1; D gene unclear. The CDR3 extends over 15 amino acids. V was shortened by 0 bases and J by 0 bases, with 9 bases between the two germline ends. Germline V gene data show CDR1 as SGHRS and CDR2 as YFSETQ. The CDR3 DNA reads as TGCGCCAGCAGCTTGGCCCCACAGTTGAACACTGAAGCTTTCTTT. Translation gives CASSLAPQLNTEAFF.

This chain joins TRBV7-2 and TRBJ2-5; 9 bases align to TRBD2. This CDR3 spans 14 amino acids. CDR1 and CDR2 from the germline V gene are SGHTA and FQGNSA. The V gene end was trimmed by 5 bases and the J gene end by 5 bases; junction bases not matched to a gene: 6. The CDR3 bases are TGTGCCAGCAGCCCAAGCGGGGGGTCGGAGACCCAGTACTTC. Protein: CASSPSGGSETQYF.

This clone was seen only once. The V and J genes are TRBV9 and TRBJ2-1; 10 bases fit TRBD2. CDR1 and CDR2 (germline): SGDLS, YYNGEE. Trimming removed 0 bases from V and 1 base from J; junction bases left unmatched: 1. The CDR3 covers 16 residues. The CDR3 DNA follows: TGTGCCAGCAGCGTAGATAGCGGGAGGTCCTACAATGAGCAGTTCTTC. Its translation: CASSVDSGRSYNEQFF. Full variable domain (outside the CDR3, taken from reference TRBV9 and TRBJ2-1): DSGVTQTPKHLITATGQRVTLRCSPRSGDLSVYWYQQSLDQGLQFLIQYYNGEERAKGNILERFSAQQFPDLHSELNLSSLELGDSALYFCASSVDSGRSYNEQFFGPGTRLTVL.

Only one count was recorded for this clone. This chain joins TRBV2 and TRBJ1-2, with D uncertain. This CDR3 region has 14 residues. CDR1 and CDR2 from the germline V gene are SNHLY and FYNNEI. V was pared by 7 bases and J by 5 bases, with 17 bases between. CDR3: CASTPSTPVYGYTF. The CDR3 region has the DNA TGTGCCAGCACCCCCTCGACACCCGTATATGGCTACACCTTC.

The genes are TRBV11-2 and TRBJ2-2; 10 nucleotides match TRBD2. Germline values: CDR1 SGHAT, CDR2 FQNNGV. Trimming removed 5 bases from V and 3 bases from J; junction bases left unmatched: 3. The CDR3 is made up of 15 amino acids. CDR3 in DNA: TGTGCCAGCAGCCGTCTAGCGGGAGACACCGGGGAGCTGTTTTTT. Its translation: CASSRLAGDTGELFF.

The CDR3 is CASSLGLSRTRFNEQFF. The CDR3 DNA is TGTGCCAGCAGCTTGGGTCTTTCCCGGACTAGATTCAATGAGCAGTTCTTC. V and J are TRBV5-4 and TRBJ2-1; 7 bases line up with TRBD2. The V gene end was trimmed by 0 bases and the J gene end by 6 bases; junction bases not matched to a gene: 12. The germline gives CDR1 SGHNT, CDR2 YYREEE (reference sequence). The CDR3 has 17 residues.

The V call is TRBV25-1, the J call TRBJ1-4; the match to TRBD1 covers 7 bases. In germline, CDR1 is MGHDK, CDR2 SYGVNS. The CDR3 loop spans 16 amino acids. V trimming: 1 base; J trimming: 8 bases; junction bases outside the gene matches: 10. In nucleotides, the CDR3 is TGTGCCAGCAGTGAATCTGTGGCAGGGGGTGGAGAAAAACTGTTTTTT. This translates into CASSESVAGGGEKLFF.

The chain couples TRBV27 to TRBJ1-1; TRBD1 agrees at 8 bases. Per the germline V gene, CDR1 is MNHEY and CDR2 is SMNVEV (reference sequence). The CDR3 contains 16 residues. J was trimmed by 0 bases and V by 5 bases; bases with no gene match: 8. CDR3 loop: CASSLLGQGMNTEAFF. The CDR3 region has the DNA TGTGCCAGCAGTCTTCTTGGACAGGGTATGAACACTGAAGCTTTCTTT.

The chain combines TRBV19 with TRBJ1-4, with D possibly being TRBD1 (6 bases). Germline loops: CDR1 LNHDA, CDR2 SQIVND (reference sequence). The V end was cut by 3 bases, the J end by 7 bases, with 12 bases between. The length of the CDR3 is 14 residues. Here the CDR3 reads CASSMPRGGEKLFF. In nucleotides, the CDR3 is TGTGCCAGTAGTATGCCTAGAGGGGGTGAAAAACTGTTTTTT.

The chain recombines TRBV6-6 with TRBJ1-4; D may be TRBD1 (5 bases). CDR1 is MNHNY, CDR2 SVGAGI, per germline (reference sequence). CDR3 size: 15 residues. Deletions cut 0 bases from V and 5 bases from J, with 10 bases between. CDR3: CASSYSGRENEKLFF. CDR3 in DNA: TGTGCCAGCAGTTACTCAGGCAGGGAAAATGAAAAACTGTTTTTT.

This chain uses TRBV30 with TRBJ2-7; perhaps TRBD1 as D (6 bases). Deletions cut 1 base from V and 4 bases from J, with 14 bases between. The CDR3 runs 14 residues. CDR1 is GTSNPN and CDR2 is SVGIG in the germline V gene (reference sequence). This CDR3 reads CAWSGVRGLYEQYF. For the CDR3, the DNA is TGTGCCTGGAGTGGAGTAAGGGGGTTATACGAGCAGTACTTC.

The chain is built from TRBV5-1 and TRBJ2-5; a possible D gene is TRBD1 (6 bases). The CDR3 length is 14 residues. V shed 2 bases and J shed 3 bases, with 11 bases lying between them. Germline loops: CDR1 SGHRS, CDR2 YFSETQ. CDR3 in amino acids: CASSFLSGEETQYF. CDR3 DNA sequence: TGCGCCAGCAGCTTCCTGTCAGGGGAAGAGACCCAGTACTTC.

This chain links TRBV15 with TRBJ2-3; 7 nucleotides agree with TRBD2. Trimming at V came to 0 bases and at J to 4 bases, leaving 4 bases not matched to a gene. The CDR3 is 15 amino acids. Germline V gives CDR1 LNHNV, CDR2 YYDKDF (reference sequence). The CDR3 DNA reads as TGTGCCACCAGCAGAGATTGGGAGGGCGCAGATACGCAGTATTTT. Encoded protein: CATSRDWEGADTQYF.

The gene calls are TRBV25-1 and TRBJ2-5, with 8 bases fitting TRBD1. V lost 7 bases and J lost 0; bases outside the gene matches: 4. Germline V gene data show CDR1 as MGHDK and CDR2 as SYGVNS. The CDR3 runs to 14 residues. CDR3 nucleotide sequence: TGTGCCAGCACAATGACAGGGGACCAAGAGACCCAGTACTTC. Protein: CASTMTGDQETQYF. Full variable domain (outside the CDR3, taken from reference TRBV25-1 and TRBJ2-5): EADIYQTPRYLVIGTGKKITLECSQTMGHDKMYWYQQDPGMELHLIHYSYGVNSTEKGDLSSESTVSRIRTEHFPLTLESARPSHTSQYLCASTMTGDQETQYFGPGTRLLVL.

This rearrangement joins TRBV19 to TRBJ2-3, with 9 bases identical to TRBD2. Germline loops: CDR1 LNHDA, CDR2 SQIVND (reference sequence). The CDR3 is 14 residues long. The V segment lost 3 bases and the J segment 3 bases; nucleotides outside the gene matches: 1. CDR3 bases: TGTGCCAGTAGTATTAGCGGGAGTACAGATACGCAGTATTTT. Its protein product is CASSISGSTDTQYF.

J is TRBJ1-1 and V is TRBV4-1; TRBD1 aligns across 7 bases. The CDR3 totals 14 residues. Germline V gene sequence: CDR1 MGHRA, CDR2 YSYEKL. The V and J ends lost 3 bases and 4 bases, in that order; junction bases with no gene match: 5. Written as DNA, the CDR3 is TGCGCCAGCAGCCAGCTGACAGGGACCACTGAAGCTTTCTTT. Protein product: CASSQLTGTTEAFF.

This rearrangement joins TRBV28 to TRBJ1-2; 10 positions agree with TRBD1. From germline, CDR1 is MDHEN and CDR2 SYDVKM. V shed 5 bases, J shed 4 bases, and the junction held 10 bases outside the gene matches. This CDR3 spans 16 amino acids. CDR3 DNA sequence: TGTGCCAGCAGTCCGCCGACAGGGGGCTTCGTCTATGGCTACACCTTC. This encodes CASSPPTGGFVYGYTF.

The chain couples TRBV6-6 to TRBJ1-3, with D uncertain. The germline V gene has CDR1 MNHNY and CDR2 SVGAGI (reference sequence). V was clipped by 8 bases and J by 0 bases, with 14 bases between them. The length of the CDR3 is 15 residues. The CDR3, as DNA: TGTGCCAGCCGAGACGACACGTTCTCTGGAAACACCATATATTTT. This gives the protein CASRDDTFSGNTIYF.

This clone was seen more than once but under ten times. CDR3: CASSNQGSTEAFF. CDR3 nucleotide sequence: TGCGCCAGCAGCAATCAGGGGAGCACTGAAGCTTTCTTT. The rearrangement uses TRBV5-1 and TRBJ1-1; D possibly corresponds to TRBD1 (6 bases). Trimming stripped 4 bases from V and 4 bases from J, with 11 bases between. Germline-derived CDR1 and CDR2 are SGHRS and YFSETQ. CDR3 length: 13 amino acids. The full variable domain, its missing parts supplied by reference TRBV5-1 and TRBJ1-1, is KAGVTQTPRYLIKTRGQQVTLSCSPISGHRSVSWYQQTPGQGLQFLFEYFSETQRNKGNFPGRFSGRQFSNSRSEMNVSTLELGDSALYLCASSNQGSTEAFFGQGTRLTVV.

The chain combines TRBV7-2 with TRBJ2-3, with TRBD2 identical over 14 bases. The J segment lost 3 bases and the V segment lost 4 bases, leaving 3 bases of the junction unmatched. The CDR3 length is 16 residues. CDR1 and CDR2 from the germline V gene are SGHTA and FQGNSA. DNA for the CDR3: TGTGCCAGCAGCTCTCGACTAGCGGGAGGGACAGATACGCAGTATTTT. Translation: CASSSRLAGGTDTQYF.

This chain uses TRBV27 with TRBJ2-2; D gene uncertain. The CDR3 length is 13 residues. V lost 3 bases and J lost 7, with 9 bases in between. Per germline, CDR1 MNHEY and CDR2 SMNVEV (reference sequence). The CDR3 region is CASSFTVGGELFF. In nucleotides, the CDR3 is TGTGCCAGCAGTTTCACGGTTGGCGGGGAGCTGTTTTTT.

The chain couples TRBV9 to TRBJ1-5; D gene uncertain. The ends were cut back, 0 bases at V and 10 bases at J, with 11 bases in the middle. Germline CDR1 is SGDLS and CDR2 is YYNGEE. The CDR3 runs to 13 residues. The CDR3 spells CASSVETETPQHF. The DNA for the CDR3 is TGTGCCAGCAGCGTAGAAACGGAGACTCCCCAGCATTTT.